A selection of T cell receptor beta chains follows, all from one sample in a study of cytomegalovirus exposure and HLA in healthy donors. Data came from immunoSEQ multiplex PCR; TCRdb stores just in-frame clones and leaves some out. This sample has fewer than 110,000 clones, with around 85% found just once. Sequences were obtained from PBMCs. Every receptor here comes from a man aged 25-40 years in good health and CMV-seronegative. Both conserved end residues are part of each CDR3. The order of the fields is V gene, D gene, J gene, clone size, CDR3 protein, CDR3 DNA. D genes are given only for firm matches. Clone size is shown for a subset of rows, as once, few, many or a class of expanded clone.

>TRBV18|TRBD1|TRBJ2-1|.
CASSPMGQYNEQFF
TGTGCCAGCTCACCAATGGGACAGTACAATGAGCAGTTCTTC
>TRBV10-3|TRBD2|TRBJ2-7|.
CAIAGGGSYEQYF
TGTGCCATCGCGGGGGGGGGATCCTACGAGCAGTACTTC
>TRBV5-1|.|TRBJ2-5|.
CASSLDGTPTLETQYF
TGCGCCAGCAGCCTGGACGGGACACCCACGCTGGAGACCCAGTACTTC
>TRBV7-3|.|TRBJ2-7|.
CASRSSHRDYRYEQYF
TGTGCCAGCAGATCTAGCCACCGGGATTACCGCTACGAGCAGTACTTC
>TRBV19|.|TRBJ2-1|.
CASSPRGYNEQFF
TGTGCCAGTAGTCCAAGGGGTTACAATGAGCAGTTCTTC
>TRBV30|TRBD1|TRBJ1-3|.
CAWSNLQGAAGNTIYF
TGTGCCTGGAGTAACCTACAGGGGGCGGCTGGAAACACCATATATTTT
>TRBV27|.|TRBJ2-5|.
CASSSGGSQETQYF
TGTGCCAGCAGTTCAGGGGGGTCCCAAGAGACCCAGTACTTC
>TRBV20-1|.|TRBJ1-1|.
CSAARNAVAFF
TGCAGTGCTGCTAGGAACGCCGTAGCTTTCTTT
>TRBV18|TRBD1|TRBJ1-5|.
CASSGQRMTGGNQPQHF
TGTGCCAGCTCAGGACAGAGAATGACAGGGGGCAATCAGCCCCAGCATTTT
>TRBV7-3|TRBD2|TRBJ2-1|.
CASSTLPTSGSGNEQFF
TGTGCCAGCAGCACGCTACCCACTAGCGGGTCTGGCAATGAGCAGTTCTTC
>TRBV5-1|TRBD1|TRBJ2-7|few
CASSFLPGQGLHEQYF
TGCGCCAGCAGCTTCCTACCGGGACAGGGGCTCCACGAGCAGTACTTC
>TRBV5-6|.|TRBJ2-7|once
CASSLSRAAAQYF
TGTGCCAGCAGCTTGAGCAGGGCTGCGGCGCAGTACTTC
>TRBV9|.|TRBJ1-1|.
CASSVGAPNTEAFF
TGTGCCAGCAGCGTAGGGGCACCTAACACTGAAGCTTTCTTT
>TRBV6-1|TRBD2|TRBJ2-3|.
CASSERMFGGRSTDTQYF
TGTGCCAGCAGTGAAAGGATGTTTGGCGGGAGGAGCACAGATACGCAGTATTTT
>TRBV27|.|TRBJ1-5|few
CASGLFSGTNQPQHF
TGTGCCAGCGGGCTATTTTCCGGGACAAATCAGCCCCAGCATTTT
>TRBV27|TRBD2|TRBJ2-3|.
CASSSRGGPPDTQYF
TGTGCCAGCAGTTCGCGGGGGGGGCCTCCAGATACGCAGTATTTT
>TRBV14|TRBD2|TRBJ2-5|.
CASSPRRTSLETQYF
TGTGCCAGCAGCCCCCGGCGGACTAGCTTGGAGACCCAGTACTTC
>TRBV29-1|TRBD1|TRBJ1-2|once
CSVTGQGASGYTF
TGCAGCGTTACGGGACAGGGGGCGTCTGGCTACACCTTC
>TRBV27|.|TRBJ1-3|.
CASCGGDTIYF
TGTGCCTCCTGTGGGGGGGACACCATATATTTT
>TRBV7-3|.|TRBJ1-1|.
CASSLTGNRNTEAFF
TGTGCCAGCAGCCTCACAGGGAATCGGAACACTGAAGCTTTCTTT